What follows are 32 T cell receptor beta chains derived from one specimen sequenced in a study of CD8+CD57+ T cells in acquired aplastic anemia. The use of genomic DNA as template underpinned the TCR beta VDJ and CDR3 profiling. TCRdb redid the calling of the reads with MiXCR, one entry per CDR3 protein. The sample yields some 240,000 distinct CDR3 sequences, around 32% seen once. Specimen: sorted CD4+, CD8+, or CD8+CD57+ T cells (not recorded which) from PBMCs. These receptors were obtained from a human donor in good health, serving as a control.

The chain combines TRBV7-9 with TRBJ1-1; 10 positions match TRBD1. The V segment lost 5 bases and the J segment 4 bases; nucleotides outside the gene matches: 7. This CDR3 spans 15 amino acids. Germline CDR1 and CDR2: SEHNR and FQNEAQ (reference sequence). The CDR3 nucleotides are TGTGCCAGCAGCGGAAAAGACAGGGGGCCCACTGAAGCTTTCTTT. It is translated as CASSGKDRGPTEAFF.

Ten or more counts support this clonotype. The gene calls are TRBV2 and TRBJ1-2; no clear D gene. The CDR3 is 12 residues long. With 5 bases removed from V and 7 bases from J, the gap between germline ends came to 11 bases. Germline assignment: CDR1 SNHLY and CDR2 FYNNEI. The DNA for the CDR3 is TGTGCCAGCAGTCAAGAAGGGATTGGCTACACCTTC. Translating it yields CASSQEGIGYTF.

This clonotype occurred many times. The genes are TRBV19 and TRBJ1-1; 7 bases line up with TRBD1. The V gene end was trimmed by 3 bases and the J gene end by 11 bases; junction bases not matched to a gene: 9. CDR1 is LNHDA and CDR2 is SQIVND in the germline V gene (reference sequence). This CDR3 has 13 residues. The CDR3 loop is CASSMRTGDFAFF. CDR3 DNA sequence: TGTGCCAGTAGTATGAGGACAGGTGATTTCGCTTTCTTT.

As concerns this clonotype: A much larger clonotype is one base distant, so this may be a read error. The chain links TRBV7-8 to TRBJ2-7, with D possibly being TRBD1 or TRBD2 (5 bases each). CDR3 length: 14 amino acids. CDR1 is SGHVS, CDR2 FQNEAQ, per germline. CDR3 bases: TGTGCCAGCAGCTTAGGGGGGAATGGGTACGAGCAGTGCTTC. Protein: CASSLGGNGYEQCF.

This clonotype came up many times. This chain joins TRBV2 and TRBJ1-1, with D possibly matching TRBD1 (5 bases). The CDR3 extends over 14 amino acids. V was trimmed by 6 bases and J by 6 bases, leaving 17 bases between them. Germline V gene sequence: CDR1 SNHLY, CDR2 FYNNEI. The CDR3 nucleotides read TGTGCCAGCAGAGAGACAGAATTGGGTGCTGAAGCTTTCTTT. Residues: CASRETELGAEAFF.

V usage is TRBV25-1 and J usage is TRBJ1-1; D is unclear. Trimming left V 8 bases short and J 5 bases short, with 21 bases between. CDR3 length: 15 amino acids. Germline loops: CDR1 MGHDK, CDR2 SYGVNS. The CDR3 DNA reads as TGTGCCAGCTCACCACCGGTGCGGCGGGAAACTGAAGCTTTCTTT. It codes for CASSPPVRRETEAFF.

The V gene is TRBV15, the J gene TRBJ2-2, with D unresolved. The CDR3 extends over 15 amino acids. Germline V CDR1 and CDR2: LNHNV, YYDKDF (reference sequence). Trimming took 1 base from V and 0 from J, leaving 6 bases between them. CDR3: CATSRVVTNTGELFF. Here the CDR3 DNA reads TGTGCCACCAGCAGAGTAGTCACGAACACCGGGGAGCTGTTTTTT.

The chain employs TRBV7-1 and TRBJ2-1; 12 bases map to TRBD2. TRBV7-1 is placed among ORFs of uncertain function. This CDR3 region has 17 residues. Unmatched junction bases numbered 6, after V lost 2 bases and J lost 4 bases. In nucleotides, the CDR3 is TGTGCCAGCAGCTCAAGCTATCTAGCGGGGGGGTACAATGAGCAGTTCTTC. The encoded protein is CASSSSYLAGGYNEQFF.

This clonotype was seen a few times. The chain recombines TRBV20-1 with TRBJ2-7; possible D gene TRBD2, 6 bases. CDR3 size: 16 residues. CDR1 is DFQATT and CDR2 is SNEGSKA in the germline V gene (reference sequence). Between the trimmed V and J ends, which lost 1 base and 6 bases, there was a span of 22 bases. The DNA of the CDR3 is TGCAGTGCTAGAGGGGGTCTGACGGGAGATTCGGGCGAGCAGTACTTC. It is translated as CSARGGLTGDSGEQYF.

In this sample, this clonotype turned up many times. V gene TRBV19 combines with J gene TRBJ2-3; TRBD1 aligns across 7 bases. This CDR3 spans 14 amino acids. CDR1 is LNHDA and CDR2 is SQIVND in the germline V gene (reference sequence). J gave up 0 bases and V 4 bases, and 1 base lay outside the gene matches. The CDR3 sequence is CASSRGQSTDTQYF. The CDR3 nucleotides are TGTGCCAGTAGTAGGGGACAGAGCACAGATACGCAGTATTTT. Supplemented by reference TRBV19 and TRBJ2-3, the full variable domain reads DGGITQSPKYLFRKEGQNVTLSCEQNLNHDAMYWYRQDPGQGLRLIYYSQIVNDFQKGDIAEGYSVSREKKESFPLTVTSAQKNPTAFYLCASSRGQSTDTQYFGPGTRLTVL.

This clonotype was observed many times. DNA of the CDR3: TGCGCCAGCAGCTTGGCCGGAGGGGGTGTCGACACTGAAGCTTTCTTT. Encoded protein: CASSLAGGGVDTEAFF. The chain is built from TRBV5-1 and TRBJ1-1, with D tentatively TRBD1 (6 bases). V was pared by 0 bases and J by 3 bases, with 15 bases between. In germline, CDR1 is SGHRS, CDR2 YFSETQ. This CDR3 contains 16 residues.

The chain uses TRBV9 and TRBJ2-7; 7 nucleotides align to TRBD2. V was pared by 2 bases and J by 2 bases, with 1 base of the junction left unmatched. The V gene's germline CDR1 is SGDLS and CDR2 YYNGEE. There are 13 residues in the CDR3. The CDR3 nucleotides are TGTGCCAGCAGCGTGGGGAGGGCCTACGAGCAGTACTTC. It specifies CASSVGRAYEQYF.

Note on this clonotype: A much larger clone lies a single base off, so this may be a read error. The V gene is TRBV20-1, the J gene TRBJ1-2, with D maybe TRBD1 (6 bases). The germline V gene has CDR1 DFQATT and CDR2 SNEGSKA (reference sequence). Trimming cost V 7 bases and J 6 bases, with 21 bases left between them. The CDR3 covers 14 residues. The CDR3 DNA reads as TGCAGTGTCGCTAGGGGGGGCGATATAAATGGCTACACCTTC. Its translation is CSVARGGDINGYTF.

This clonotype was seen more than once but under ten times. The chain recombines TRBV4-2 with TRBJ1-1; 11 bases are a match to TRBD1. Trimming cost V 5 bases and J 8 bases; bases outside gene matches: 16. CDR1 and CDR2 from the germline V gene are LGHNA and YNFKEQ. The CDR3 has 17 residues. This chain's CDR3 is CASSEPGTGGWGEEAFF. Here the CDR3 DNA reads TGTGCCAGCAGCGAGCCCGGGACAGGGGGATGGGGTGAGGAAGCTTTCTTT.

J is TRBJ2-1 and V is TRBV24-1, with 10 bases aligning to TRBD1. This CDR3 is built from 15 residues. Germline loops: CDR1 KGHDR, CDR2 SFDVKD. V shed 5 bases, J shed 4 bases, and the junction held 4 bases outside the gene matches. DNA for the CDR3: TGTGCCACCAGTGTGTCGGGACAGGGGTACAATGAGCAGTTCTTC. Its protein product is CATSVSGQGYNEQFF.

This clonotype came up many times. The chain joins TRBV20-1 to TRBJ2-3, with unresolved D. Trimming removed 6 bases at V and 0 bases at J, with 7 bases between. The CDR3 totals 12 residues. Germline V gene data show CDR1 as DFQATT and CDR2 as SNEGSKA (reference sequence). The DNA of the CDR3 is TGCAGTGCGTGCGACAGCACAGATACGCAGTATTTT. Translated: CSACDSTDTQYF.

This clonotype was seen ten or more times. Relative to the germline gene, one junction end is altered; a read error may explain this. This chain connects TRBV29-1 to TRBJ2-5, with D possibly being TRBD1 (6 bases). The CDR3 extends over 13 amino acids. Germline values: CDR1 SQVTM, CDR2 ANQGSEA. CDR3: CSVEGGLQETQYF. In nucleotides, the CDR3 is TGCAGCGTCGAAGGGGGTCTTCAAGAGACCCAGTACTTC. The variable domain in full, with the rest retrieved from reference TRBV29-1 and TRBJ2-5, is SAVISQKPSRDICQRGTSLTIQCQVDSQVTMMFWYRQQPGQSLTLIATANQGSEATYESGFVIDKFPISRPNLTFSTLTVSNMSPEDSSIYLCSVEGGLQETQYFGPGTRLLVL.

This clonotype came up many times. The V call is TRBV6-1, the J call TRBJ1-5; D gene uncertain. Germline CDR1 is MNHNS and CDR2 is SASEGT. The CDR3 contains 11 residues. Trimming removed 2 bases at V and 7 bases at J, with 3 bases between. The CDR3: CASSEFQPQHF. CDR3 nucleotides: TGTGCCAGCAGTGAATTCCAGCCCCAGCATTTT.

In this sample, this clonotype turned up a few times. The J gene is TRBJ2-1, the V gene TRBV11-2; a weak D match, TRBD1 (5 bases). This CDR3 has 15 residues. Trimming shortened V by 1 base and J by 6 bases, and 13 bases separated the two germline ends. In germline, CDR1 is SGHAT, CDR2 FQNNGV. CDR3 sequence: CASSLGLGVPNEQFF. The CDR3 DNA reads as TGTGCCAGCAGCTTAGGGTTAGGGGTCCCCAATGAGCAGTTCTTC.

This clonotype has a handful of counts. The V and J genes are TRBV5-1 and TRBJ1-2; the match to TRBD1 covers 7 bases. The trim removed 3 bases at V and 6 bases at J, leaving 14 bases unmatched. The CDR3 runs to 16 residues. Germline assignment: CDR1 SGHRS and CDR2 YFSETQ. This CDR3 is CASSSEVQGIGDGYTF. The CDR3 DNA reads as TGCGCCAGCAGCTCGGAGGTACAGGGGATTGGCGATGGCTACACCTTC.

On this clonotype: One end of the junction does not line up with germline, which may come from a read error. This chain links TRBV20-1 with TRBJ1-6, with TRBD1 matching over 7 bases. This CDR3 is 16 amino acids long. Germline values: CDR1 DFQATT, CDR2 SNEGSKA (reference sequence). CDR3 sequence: CSAQTGQAGRNSPPHF. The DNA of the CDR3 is TGCAGTGCTCAGACAGGACAGGCGGGTCGGAATTCACCCCCCCACTTT.

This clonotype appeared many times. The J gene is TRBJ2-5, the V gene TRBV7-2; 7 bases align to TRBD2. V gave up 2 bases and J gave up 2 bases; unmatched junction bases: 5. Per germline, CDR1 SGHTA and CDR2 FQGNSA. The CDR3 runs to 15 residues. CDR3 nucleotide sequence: TGTGCCAGCAGCTTATTTACTAGCGTGCAAGAGACCCAGTACTTC. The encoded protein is CASSLFTSVQETQYF.

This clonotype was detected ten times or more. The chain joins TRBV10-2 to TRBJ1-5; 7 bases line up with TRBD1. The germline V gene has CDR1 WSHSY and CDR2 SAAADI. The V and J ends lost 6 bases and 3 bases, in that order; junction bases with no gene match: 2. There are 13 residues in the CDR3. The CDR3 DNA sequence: TGCGCCAGCAGGGGACAGAACAATCAGCCCCAGCATTTT. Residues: CASRGQNNQPQHF.

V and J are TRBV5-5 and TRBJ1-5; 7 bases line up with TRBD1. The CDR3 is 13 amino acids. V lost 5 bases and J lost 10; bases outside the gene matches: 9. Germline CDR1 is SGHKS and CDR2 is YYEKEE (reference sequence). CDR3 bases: TGTGCCAGCAGTAAGACAGGGAGCGAACCCCAGCATTTT. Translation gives CASSKTGSEPQHF.

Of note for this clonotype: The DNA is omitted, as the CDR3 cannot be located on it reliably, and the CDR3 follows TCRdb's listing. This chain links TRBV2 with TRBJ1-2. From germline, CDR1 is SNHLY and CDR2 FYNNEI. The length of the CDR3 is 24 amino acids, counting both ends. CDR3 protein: CASRPLAVSSYEQYFGPGVHGNTF.

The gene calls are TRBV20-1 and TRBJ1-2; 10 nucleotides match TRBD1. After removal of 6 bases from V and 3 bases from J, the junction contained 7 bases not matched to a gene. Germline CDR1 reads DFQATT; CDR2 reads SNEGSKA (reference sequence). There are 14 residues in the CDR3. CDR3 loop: CSARTGTGDYGYTF. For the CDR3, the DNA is TGCAGTGCAAGAACCGGGACAGGGGACTATGGCTACACCTTC.

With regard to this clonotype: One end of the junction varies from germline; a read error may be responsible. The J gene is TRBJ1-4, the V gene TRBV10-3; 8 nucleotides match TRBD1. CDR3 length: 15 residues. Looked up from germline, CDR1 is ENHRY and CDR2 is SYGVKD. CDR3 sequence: CAISESRQGREKLFF. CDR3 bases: TGTGCCATCAGCGAGTCGAGACAGGGGAGGGAAAAACTGTTTTTT.

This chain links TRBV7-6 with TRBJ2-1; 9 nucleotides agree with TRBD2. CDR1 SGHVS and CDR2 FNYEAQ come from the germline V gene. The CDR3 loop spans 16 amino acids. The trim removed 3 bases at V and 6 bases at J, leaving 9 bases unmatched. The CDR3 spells CASSFITGTSFNEQFF. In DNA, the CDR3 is TGTGCCAGCAGCTTCATAACCGGGACTAGCTTCAATGAGCAGTTCTTC.

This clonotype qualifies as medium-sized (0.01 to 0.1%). DNA for the CDR3: TGTGCCAGCAGCTCTAGCACAGATACGCAGTATTTT. Amino acid sequence: CASSSSTDTQYF. V is TRBV7-6 and J is TRBJ2-3, with no clear D. Trimming stripped 4 bases from V and 0 bases from J, with 2 bases between. This CDR3 is 12 amino acids long. Germline CDR1 reads SGHVS; CDR2 reads FNYEAQ.

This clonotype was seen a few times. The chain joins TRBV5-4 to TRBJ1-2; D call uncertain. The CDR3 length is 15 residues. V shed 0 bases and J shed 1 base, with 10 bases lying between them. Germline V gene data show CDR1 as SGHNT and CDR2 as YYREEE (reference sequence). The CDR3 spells CASSLDKWLNYGYTF. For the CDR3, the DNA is TGTGCCAGCAGCTTGGATAAGTGGCTTAACTATGGCTACACCTTC.

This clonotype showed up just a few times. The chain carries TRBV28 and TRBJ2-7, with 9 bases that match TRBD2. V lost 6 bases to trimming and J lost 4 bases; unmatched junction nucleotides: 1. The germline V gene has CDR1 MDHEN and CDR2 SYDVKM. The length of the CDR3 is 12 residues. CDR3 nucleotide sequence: TGTGCCAGCAGACTAGCGGGTTACGAGCAGTACTTC. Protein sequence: CASRLAGYEQYF.

In DNA form, the CDR3 reads TGTGCCAGCAGTCCAAGGGGACAGGGGGCGAGCTCCTACGAGCAGTACTTC. Encoded protein: CASSPRGQGASSYEQYF. The chain couples TRBV14 to TRBJ2-7; 12 nucleotides align to TRBD1. This CDR3 comprises 17 residues. Per the germline V gene, CDR1 is SGHDN and CDR2 is FVKESK. Germline trimming cut 6 bases from V and 0 bases from J; bases unmatched to any gene: 9. Full variable domain (rest looked up from reference TRBV14 and TRBJ2-7): EAGVTQFPSHSVIEKGQTVTLRCDPISGHDNLYWYRRVMGKEIKFLLHFVKESKQDESGMPNNRFLAERTGGTYSTLKVQPAELEDSGVYFCASSPRGQGASSYEQYFGPGTRLTVT.